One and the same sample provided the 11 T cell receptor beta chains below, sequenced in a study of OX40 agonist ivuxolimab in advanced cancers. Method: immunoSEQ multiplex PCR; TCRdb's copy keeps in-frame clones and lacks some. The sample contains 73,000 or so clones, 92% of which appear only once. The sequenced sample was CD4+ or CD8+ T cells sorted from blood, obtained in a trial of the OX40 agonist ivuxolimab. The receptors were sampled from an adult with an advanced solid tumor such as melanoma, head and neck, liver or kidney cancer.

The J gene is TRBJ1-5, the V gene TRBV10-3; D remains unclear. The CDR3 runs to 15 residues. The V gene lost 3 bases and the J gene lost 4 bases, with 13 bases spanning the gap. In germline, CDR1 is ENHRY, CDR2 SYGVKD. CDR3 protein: CAISDGVTSNQPQHF. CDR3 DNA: TGTGCCATCAGTGATGGGGTTACAAGTAATCAGCCCCAGCATTTT.

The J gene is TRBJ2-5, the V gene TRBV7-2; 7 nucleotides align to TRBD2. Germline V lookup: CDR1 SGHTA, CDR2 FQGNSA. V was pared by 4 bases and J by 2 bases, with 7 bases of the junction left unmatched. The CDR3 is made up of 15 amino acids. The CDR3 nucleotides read TGTGCCAGCAGCTCAACAACGGGGGGACAAGAGACCCAGTACTTC. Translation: CASSSTTGGQETQYF.

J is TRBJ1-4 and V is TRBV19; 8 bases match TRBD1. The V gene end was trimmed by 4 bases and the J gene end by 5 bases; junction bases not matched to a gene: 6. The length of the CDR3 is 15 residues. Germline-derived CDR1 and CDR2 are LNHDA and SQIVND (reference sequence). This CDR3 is CASSTIGTGNEKLFF. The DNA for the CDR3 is TGTGCCAGTAGTACCATCGGGACAGGCAATGAAAAACTGTTTTTT.

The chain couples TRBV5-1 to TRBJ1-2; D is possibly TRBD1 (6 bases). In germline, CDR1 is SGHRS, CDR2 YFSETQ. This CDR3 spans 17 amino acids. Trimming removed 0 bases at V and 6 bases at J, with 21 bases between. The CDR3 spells CASSLAGGRSERDGYTF. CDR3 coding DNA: TGCGCCAGCAGCTTGGCTGGGGGGCGGTCAGAGAGGGATGGCTACACCTTC.

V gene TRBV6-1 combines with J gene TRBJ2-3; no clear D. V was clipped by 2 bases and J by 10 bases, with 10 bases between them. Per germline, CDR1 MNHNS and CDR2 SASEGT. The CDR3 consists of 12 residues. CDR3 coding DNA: TGTGCCAGCAGTGAACGCGAAGGAGCGCAGTATTTT. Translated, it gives CASSEREGAQYF.

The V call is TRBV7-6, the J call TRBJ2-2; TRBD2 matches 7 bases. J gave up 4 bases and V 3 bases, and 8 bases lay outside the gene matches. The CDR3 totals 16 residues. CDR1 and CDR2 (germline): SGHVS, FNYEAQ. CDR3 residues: CASSFSTGLSTGELFF. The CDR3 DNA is TGTGCCAGCAGCTTTTCAACGGGACTAAGCACCGGGGAGCTGTTTTTT.

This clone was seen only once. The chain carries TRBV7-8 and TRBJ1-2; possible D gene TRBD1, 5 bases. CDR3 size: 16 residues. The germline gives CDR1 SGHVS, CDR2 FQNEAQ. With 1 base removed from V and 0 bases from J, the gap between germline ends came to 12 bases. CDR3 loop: CASSLEYRGPNYGYTF. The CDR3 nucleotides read TGTGCCAGCAGCTTAGAGTATCGGGGACCTAACTATGGCTACACCTTC.

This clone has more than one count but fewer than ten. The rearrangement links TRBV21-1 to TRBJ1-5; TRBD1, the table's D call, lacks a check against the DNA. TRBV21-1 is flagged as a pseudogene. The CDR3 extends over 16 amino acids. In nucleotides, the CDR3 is TGTGCCAGCAGCTGTCTCCGGGACAGGGACAATCAGCCCCAGCATTTT. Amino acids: CASSCLRDRDNQPQHF.

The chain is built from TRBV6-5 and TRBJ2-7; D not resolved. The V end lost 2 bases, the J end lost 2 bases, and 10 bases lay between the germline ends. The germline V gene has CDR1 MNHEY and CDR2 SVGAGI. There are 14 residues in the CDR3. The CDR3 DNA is TGTGCCAGCAGTTACCCCAGACCCCCCTACGAGCAGTACTTC. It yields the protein CASSYPRPPYEQYF.

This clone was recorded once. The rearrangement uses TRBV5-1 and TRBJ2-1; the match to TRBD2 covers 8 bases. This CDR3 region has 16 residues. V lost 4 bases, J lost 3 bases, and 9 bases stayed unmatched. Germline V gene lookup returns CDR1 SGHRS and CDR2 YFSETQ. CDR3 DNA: TGCGCCAGCAGCCCCTCGGGAGGGGCTAACTACAATGAGCAGTTCTTC. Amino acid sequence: CASSPSGGANYNEQFF.

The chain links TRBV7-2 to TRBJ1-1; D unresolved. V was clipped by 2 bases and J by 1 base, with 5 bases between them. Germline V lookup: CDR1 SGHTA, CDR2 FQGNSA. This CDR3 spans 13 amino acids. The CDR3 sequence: CASSLQENTEAFF. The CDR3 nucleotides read TGTGCCAGCAGCTTACAGGAGAACACTGAAGCTTTCTTT.